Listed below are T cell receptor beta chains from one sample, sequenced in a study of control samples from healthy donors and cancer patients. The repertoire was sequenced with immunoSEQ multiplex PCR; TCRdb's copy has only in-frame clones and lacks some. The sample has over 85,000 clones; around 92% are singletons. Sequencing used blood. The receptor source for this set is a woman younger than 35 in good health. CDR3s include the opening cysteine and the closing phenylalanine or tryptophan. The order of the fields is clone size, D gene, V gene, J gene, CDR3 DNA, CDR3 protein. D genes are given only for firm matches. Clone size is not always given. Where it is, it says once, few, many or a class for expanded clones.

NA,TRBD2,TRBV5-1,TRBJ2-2,TGCGCCAGCAGCTTGTCTGTCCTAGCGGAGGTGGGGGAGCTGTTTTTT,CASSLSVLAEVGELFF
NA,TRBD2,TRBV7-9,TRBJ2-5,TGTGCCAGCAGCCCCTTCAGCGGGGGGGCGCAGACCCAGTACTTC,CASSPFSGGAQTQYF
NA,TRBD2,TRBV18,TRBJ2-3,TGTGCCAGCACGCTAGCGGGCCAAGTCCCAGATACGCAGTATTTT,CASTLAGQVPDTQYF
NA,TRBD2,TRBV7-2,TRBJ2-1,TGTGCCAGCAGCTTAGCAAATCTATGTTGCGGGAGGGCCACACTGGGAGGTGAGCAGTTCTTC,CASSLANLCCGRATLGGEQFF
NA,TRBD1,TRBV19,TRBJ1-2,TGTGCCAGTAGTATATGGTCGGGACAGGGTTTTACTCACGTGGAGGGCTACACCTTC,CASSIWSGQGFTHVEGYTF
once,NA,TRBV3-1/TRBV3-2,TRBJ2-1,TGTGCCAGCAGCAGAGGGAAGGTGATGGGCGATGAGCAGTTCTTC,CASSRGKVMGDEQFF
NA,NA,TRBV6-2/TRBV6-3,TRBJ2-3,TGTGCCAGCAGTTACAACCCCTGGGCTAGCACAGATACGCAGTATTTT,CASSYNPWASTDTQYF
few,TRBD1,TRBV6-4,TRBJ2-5,TGTGCCAGCAGCCCCACAGGGGAAGCAGAGACCCAGTACTTC,CASSPTGEAETQYF
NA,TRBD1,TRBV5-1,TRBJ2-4,TGCGCCAGCACCGCATCAGGGGGAACCAAAAACATTCAGTACTTC,CASTASGGTKNIQYF
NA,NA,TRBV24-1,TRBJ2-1,TGTGCCACCAGTGACCATCTAGGGGTCACATACAATGAGCAGTTCTTC,CATSDHLGVTYNEQFF
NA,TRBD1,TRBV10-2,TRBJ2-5,TGCGCCAGCAGTGAGCCAGGGACAGCGGCGGAGACCCAGTACTTC,CASSEPGTAAETQYF
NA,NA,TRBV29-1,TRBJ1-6,TGCAGCGCTAAAGGGGGGGGGAATTCACCCCTCCACTTT,CSAKGGGNSPLHF
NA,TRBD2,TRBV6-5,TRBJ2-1,TGTGCCAGCAGTTTCTTACTAGCGGGAGGGATTAATGAGCAGTTCTTC,CASSFLLAGGINEQFF
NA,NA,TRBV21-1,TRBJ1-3,TGTGCCAGCAGCAAAGGATATAGACAGGTACAAGGAAACACCATATATTTT,CASSKGYRQVQGNTIYF
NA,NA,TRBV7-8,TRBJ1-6,TGTGCCAGCAGCTTAACAGGGTTTCAGAGTAATTCACCCCTCCACTTT,CASSLTGFQSNSPLHF
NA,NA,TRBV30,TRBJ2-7,TGTGCCTGGAGTGGGAGCGCAACCTACGAGCAGTACTTC,CAWSGSATYEQYF
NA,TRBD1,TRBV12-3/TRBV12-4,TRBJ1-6,TGTGCCAGCAGTCGGACAGGAAATTCACCCCTCCACTTT,CASSRTGNSPLHF
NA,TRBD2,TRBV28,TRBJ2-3,TGTGCCAGCAGTGGTAGCGGGGGGGAGGGTGATACGCAGTATTTT,CASSGSGGEGDTQYF
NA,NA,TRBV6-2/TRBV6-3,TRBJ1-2,TGTGCCAGCAGTCTCAGGGGTTCGAACTATGGCTACACCTTC,CASSLRGSNYGYTF
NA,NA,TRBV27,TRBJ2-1,TGTGCCAGCAGTCCGACCTCGCGGGCAAGTGAGCAGTTCTTC,CASSPTSRASEQFF
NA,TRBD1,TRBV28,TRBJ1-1,TGTGCCAGCAGTTCTAACCGCCGGGACAGGTTAGGGAGCACTGAAGCTTTCTTT,CASSSNRRDRLGSTEAFF
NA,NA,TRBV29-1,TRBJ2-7,TGCAGCGTGGCAGGGGTTGGATCCTCCTACGAGCAGTACTTC,CSVAGVGSSYEQYF
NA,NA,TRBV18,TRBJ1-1,TGTGCCAGCTCACCAGGACAGCTGAGCTCTGAAGCTTTCTTT,CASSPGQLSSEAFF
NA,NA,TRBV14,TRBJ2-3,TGTGCCAGCAGCCAAGAGCCTAGGGCAGATACGCAGTATTTT,CASSQEPRADTQYF
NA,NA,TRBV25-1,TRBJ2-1,TGTGCCAGCAGTGACCTGAGAGGGGGAGGGAATGAGCAGTTCTTC,CASSDLRGGGNEQFF
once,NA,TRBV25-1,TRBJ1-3,TGTGCCAGCAGTGAATCTGGACCTGGAAACACCATATATTTT,CASSESGPGNTIYF
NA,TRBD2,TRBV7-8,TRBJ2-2,TGTGCCAGCAGCTTAGTGAGGCTAGCGGGTTCCACCGGGGAGCTGTTTTTT,CASSLVRLAGSTGELFF